This entry describes one T cell receptor beta chain. Assay used: immunoSEQ multiplex PCR; TCRdb lists only in-frame clones, some missing. This sample has roughly 100,000 clones, with 82% found just once. The source of the sample is a study of blood T cell repertoires in COVID-19. The CDR3 contains 12 residues. Germline values: CDR1 SEHNR, CDR2 FQNEAQ (reference sequence). Trimming removed 11 bases at V and 2 bases at J, with 12 bases between. Specimen: peripheral blood. The gene calls are TRBV7-9 and TRBJ1-2; perhaps TRBD1 as D (5 bases). This clonotype originated in a man aged 80 or over with acute or convalescent COVID-19. The CDR3 nucleotides are TGTGCCGGGGGGGTAGTCAACTATGGCTACACCTTC. Encoded protein: CAGGVVNYGYTF.